A single count supports the clone carrying this TCR beta chain. Its target is unknown. The sample comes from a study of T-cell reconstitution after alpha-beta-depleted transplantation in children. Broader study findings: At the one-year point after transplant, T-cell counts and TCRbeta diversity were found to come mostly from T cells that had been newly produced.

The ends were cut back, 0 bases at V and 5 bases at J, with 9 bases in the middle. Germline V CDR1 and CDR2: SQVTM, ANQGSEA. CDR3 length: 13 amino acids. Unique molecular identifiers were built into the TCRbeta library. TCRdb re-analysed the PCR reads in MiXCR, keeping a single row per CDR3 protein. The table records 780,000 or so distinct CDR3 sequences, approximately 15% of them present only once. The chain employs TRBV29-1 and TRBJ2-3; D unresolved. This TCR derives from a male patient younger than 18 who had a stem cell transplant for acute lymphoblastic leukemia, so the T cells may come from the graft donor. Sample: PBMCs, mostly from graft donor cells, taken 360 days after TCRalphabeta/CD19-depleted stem cell transplant. The CDR3 DNA reads as TGCAGCGTTGAAGAGGCGAACGGAGATACGCAGTATTTT. It specifies CSVEEANGDTQYF.